The 27 T cell receptor beta chains below were found in one sample sequenced in a study of OX40 agonist ivuxolimab in advanced cancers. Libraries were prepared by immunoSEQ multiplex PCR; TCRdb keeps only in-frame clonotypes and omits some of them. The table includes 25,000 or so clones, 80% to 90% detected once. Specimen: CD4+ or CD8+ T cells sorted from blood, collected in a trial of the OX40 agonist ivuxolimab. The receptor set was obtained from an adult with an advanced solid tumor such as melanoma, head and neck, liver or kidney cancer.

This chain connects TRBV2 to TRBJ2-1; 12 nucleotides align to TRBD2. The CDR3 has 15 amino acids. With V trimmed by 7 bases and J by 15 bases, 16 bases remained unmatched. The V gene's germline CDR1 is SNHLY and CDR2 FYNNEI. The CDR3 DNA reads as TGTGCCAGCATTGCCCCCGAGGCTAGCGGGGGGGCCTTGTTCTTC. This codes for CASIAPEASGGALFF. The whole variable domain, remainder taken from reference TRBV2 and TRBJ2-1, is EPEVTQTPSHQVTQMGQEVILRCVPISNHLYFYWYRQILGQKVEFLVSFYNNEISEKSEIFDDQFSVERPDGSNFTLKIRSTKLEDSAMYFCASIAPEASGGALFFGPGTRLTVL.

The V gene is TRBV19, the J gene TRBJ2-7; weak D call: TRBD1 (6 bases). Germline V CDR1 and CDR2: LNHDA, SQIVND (reference sequence). The ends were cut back, 1 base at V and 8 bases at J, with 18 bases in the middle. CDR3 length: 15 amino acids. CDR3 sequence: CASSIAGTSLEKQYF. CDR3 sequence (DNA): TGTGCCAGTAGTATAGCAGGGACATCCCTGGAAAAGCAGTACTTC.

This chain uses TRBV16 with TRBJ1-1; D is ambiguous. The CDR3 sequence is 14 residues long. With 0 bases removed from V and 1 base from J, the gap between germline ends came to 6 bases. Germline V lookup: CDR1 KGHSY, CDR2 FQNENV. CDR3 DNA sequence: TGTGCCAGCAGCCAATCCTCAGGGAACACTGAAGCTTTCTTT. Protein sequence: CASSQSSGNTEAFF.

The CDR3 is CASSLALTSGDTQYF. In DNA, the CDR3 is TGTGCCAGCAGCTTAGCCCTAACTAGCGGAGATACGCAGTATTTT. J is TRBJ2-3 and V is TRBV7-9, with 8 bases matching TRBD2. CDR3 length equals 15 residues. Unmatched junction bases numbered 4, after V lost 0 bases and J lost 5 bases. The germline CDR1 and CDR2 sequences are SEHNR and FQNEAQ (reference sequence).

This sequence joins TRBV25-1 and TRBJ2-3; 10 positions match TRBD2. The germline V gene has CDR1 MGHDK and CDR2 SYGVNS. The CDR3 contains 15 residues. V lost 8 bases and J lost 5; bases outside the gene matches: 10. The CDR3 DNA follows: TGTGCCAGCTCCGGAAGCGGGGGGGCCGGAGATACGCAGTATTTT. Translating gives CASSGSGGAGDTQYF.

The chain joins TRBV6-6 to TRBJ2-5; 9 nucleotides align to TRBD1. Judging by the DNA end, TRBJ2-7 fits better; the J call may be wrong. The CDR3 contains 14 residues. Per germline, CDR1 MNHNY and CDR2 SVGAGI (reference sequence). The CDR3 region is CASRGTGKVNEQYF. The CDR3 nucleotides are TGTGCCAGCAGGGGGACAGGGAAGGTCAACGAGCAGTACTTC.

This chain links TRBV4-1 with TRBJ1-5, with 7 bases aligning to TRBD1. The CDR3 extends over 16 amino acids. Trimming cost V 1 base and J 7 bases; bases outside gene matches: 10. Germline-derived CDR1 and CDR2 are MGHRA and YSYEKL. CDR3 amino acids: CASSQVHDYRGQPQHF. Written as DNA, the CDR3 is TGCGCCAGCAGCCAAGTTCATGATTACAGGGGACAGCCCCAGCATTTT.

The CDR3 sequence is CASSTGRGDKGGYTF. The CDR3 nucleotides read TGTGCCAGCAGCACCGGCAGGGGCGACAAGGGGGGCTACACCTTC. The genes are TRBV2 and TRBJ1-2; a possible D gene is TRBD1 (6 bases). V gave up 6 bases and J gave up 8 bases, with 22 bases separating them. CDR3 size: 15 residues. The germline V gene has CDR1 SNHLY and CDR2 FYNNEI.

This clone was seen only once. This sequence joins TRBV6-1 and TRBJ2-3, with no clear D. The CDR3 sequence is 17 residues long. V was clipped by 1 base and J by 0 bases, with 14 bases between them. CDR1 and CDR2 from the germline V gene are MNHNS and SASEGT. The CDR3 loop reads CASSEETLLSSTDTQYF. CDR3 coding DNA: TGTGCCAGCAGTGAAGAAACCCTACTTTCTAGCACAGATACGCAGTATTTT.

In this sample, this clone turned up a few times. The chain has TRBV4-1 and TRBJ1-6; no clear D. The germline gives CDR1 MGHRA, CDR2 YSYEKL. The CDR3 loop spans 17 amino acids. V lost 0 bases to trimming and J lost 4 bases, with 13 bases between them. CDR3 amino acids: CASSQDQPGYYNSPLHF. The CDR3, as DNA: TGCGCCAGCAGCCAAGATCAGCCGGGTTATTATAATTCACCCCTCCACTTT.

The chain recombines TRBV7-3 with TRBJ2-7, with TRBD2 matching over 9 bases. CDR3 length equals 16 residues. The V and J ends lost 1 base and 2 bases, in that order; junction bases with no gene match: 6. In germline, CDR1 is SGHTA, CDR2 FQGTGA. The CDR3 is CASSLKHLAGTYEQYF. CDR3 DNA: TGTGCCAGCAGCTTAAAACATCTAGCGGGGACCTACGAGCAGTACTTC. Variable domain in full (rest from reference TRBV7-3 and TRBJ2-7): GAGVSQTPSNKVTEKGKYVELRCDPISGHTALYWYRQSLGQGPEFLIYFQGTGAADDSGLPNDRFFAVRPEGSVSTLKIQRTERGDSAVYLCASSLKHLAGTYEQYFGPGTRLTVT.

The count of this clone is one. The chain employs TRBV27 and TRBJ1-4; D is undetermined. V was trimmed by 0 bases and J by 3 bases, leaving 17 bases between them. Germline lookup yields CDR1 MNHEY and CDR2 SMNVEV (reference sequence). The CDR3 loop spans 18 amino acids. The CDR3 sequence is CASSLSQPVRVPNEKLFF. CDR3 bases: TGTGCCAGCAGTTTATCCCAACCCGTGAGGGTACCTAATGAAAAACTGTTTTTT. Full variable domain (remainder filled in from reference TRBV27 and TRBJ1-4): EAQVTQNPRYLITVTGKKLTVTCSQNMNHEYMSWYRQDPGLGLRQIYYSMNVEVTDKGDVPEGYKVSRKEKRNFPLILESPSPNQTSLYFCASSLSQPVRVPNEKLFFGSGTQLSVL.

J is TRBJ1-2 and V is TRBV2; a possible D gene is TRBD1 (5 bases). The germline V gene has CDR1 SNHLY and CDR2 FYNNEI. This CDR3 contains 16 residues. Trimming left V 0 bases short and J 4 bases short, with 15 bases between. As DNA, the CDR3 is TGTGCCAGCAGTGAAGCTTTAGTCAGGGAACCCTATGGCTACACCTTC. It encodes CASSEALVREPYGYTF.

V and J are TRBV18 and TRBJ2-2; 10 positions agree with TRBD2. Trimming removed 3 bases from V and 7 bases from J; junction bases left unmatched: 8. The germline V gene encodes CDR1 KGHSH and CDR2 LQKENI. The CDR3 totals 16 residues. DNA for the CDR3: TGTGCCAGCTCACCTGCCGGGACTAGCGCTCTCGGGGAGCTGTTTTTT. As protein: CASSPAGTSALGELFF.

The CDR3 region has the DNA TGTGCCACCAGCGTCTCACAGGGTTTGGGTACGCAGTATTTT. It yields the protein CATSVSQGLGTQYF. The V and J genes are TRBV15 and TRBJ2-3; possible D gene TRBD1, 6 bases. Looked up from germline, CDR1 is LNHNV and CDR2 is YYDKDF (reference sequence). V gave up 5 bases and J gave up 8 bases, with 17 bases separating them. CDR3 length: 14 amino acids.

This clone has more than one count but fewer than ten. V and J are TRBV19 and TRBJ1-5; D perhaps matches TRBD1 (6 bases). The CDR3 contains 14 residues. V dropped 3 bases and J dropped 8 bases, with 14 bases sitting between them. In germline, CDR1 is LNHDA, CDR2 SQIVND (reference sequence). The CDR3 region is CASSIRTELEPQHF. The CDR3 nucleotides read TGTGCCAGTAGTATTCGGACAGAGCTCGAGCCCCAGCATTTT.

The J gene is TRBJ1-4, the V gene TRBV29-1; D is ambiguous. The CDR3 runs to 11 residues. V lost 7 bases and J lost 8, with 11 bases in between. Germline CDR1 reads SQVTM; CDR2 reads ANQGSEA. The CDR3 loop is CSATEQEKLFF. CDR3 in DNA: TGCAGCGCAACAGAACAGGAAAAACTGTTTTTT.

The CDR3 spells CASSSLPAGWNSPLHF. DNA for the CDR3: TGTGCCAGCAGTTCCCTCCCCGCGGGGTGGAATTCACCCCTCCACTTT. V and J are TRBV27 and TRBJ1-6; no clear D gene. The CDR3 has 16 amino acids. V dropped 4 bases and J dropped 7 bases, with 17 bases sitting between them. Germline CDR1 and CDR2: MNHEY and SMNVEV (reference sequence).

This clone is large in the sample. The rearrangement joins TRBV9 to TRBJ2-1; 8 bases agree with TRBD2. CDR3 length: 16 residues. The germline CDR1 and CDR2 sequences are SGDLS and YYNGEE. V shed 4 bases and J 4 bases; nucleotides not matched to a gene: 10. The CDR3 DNA reads as TGTGCCAGCAGCACTGGGACTAGAACGTATTACAATGAGCAGTTCTTC. This codes for CASSTGTRTYYNEQFF.

This chain uses TRBV6-5 with TRBJ1-1; no reliable D call. The CDR3 sequence is 13 residues long. The germline V gene has CDR1 MNHEY and CDR2 SVGAGI. The V gene lost 7 bases and the J gene lost 0 bases, with 9 bases spanning the gap. The CDR3 DNA is TGTGCCAGCAAGCTAGGGATGAACACTGAAGCTTTCTTT. Amino acid sequence: CASKLGMNTEAFF.

The gene calls are TRBV27 and TRBJ2-3; D might be TRBD1 or TRBD2, each matching 5 bases. The V gene's germline CDR1 is MNHEY and CDR2 SMNVEV (reference sequence). Trimming cost V 7 bases and J 0 bases, with 11 bases left between them. The CDR3 has 14 residues. The CDR3 DNA follows: TGTGCCAGCAAGATGGGGGTTAGCACAGATACGCAGTATTTT. Amino acids: CASKMGVSTDTQYF.

V usage is TRBV4-2 and J usage is TRBJ2-7; 8 bases fit TRBD1. Looked up from germline, CDR1 is LGHNA and CDR2 is YNFKEQ. With 6 bases clipped from V and 3 bases from J, the junction kept 1 base outside the gene matches. This CDR3 comprises 12 residues. The CDR3 sequence is CASSGQGYEQYF. The DNA of the CDR3 is TGTGCCAGCAGTGGACAGGGCTACGAGCAGTACTTC.

The V and J genes are TRBV5-1 and TRBJ2-7; tentative D call: TRBD2 (5 bases). Germline V CDR1 and CDR2: SGHRS, YFSETQ. This CDR3 has 16 amino acids. The ends were cut back, 0 bases at V and 4 bases at J, with 17 bases in the middle. CDR3 protein: CASSLAGISYPYEQYF. CDR3 bases: TGCGCCAGCAGCTTGGCCGGGATCTCCTACCCATACGAGCAGTACTTC.

This clone was seen once. The chain couples TRBV5-6 to TRBJ2-1; TRBD1 aligns across 11 bases. The CDR3 spans 13 residues. Germline V gene data show CDR1 as SGHDT and CDR2 as YYEEEE. V was pared by 1 base and J by 15 bases, with 6 bases of the junction left unmatched. The CDR3 loop reads CASSLMDRGLWFF. As DNA, the CDR3 is TGTGCCAGCAGCTTGATGGACAGGGGGCTATGGTTCTTC.

The chain employs TRBV28 and TRBJ2-7; 10 nucleotides line up with TRBD2. The CDR3 consists of 15 residues. With 6 bases clipped from V and 10 bases from J, the junction kept 15 bases outside the gene matches. Germline CDR1 MDHEN, CDR2 SYDVKM. The CDR3 sequence is CASRVTSGRDKEQYF. DNA of the CDR3: TGTGCCAGCAGAGTGACTAGCGGGCGGGACAAGGAACAGTACTTC.

This chain links TRBV12-5 with TRBJ1-2; D is unresolved. Looked up from germline, CDR1 is LGHNT and CDR2 is FRNRAP. The CDR3 is 15 residues long. The V and J ends lost 2 bases and 3 bases respectively, with 13 bases between them. In DNA, the CDR3 is TGTGCTAGTGGTTTGTCCGTTGGGGAAGACTATGGCTACACCTTC. Its translation: CASGLSVGEDYGYTF.

The chain uses TRBV9 and TRBJ1-3; D is ambiguous. In germline, CDR1 is SGDLS, CDR2 YYNGEE. The CDR3 is made up of 17 amino acids. V lost 0 bases and J 4 bases, leaving 17 bases between the germline ends. The CDR3 loop reads CASSVGSSRVGGNTIYF. CDR3 coding DNA: TGTGCCAGCAGCGTAGGGTCCAGCCGGGTCGGCGGAAACACCATATATTTT.